A few counts support the clone carrying this T cell receptor (beta chain). The antigen is not known. The same CDR3 also results from other DNA sequences found in this sample. The libraries were made with immunoSEQ v3. Only in-frame clones appear in the TCRdb table, and some are missing; sequencing was by immunoSEQ multiplex PCR. The data contain around 15,000 clones, around 70% of them seen just once; the ten biggest clones take up more than 30%. This entry comes from a study of TIL therapy for anti-PD-1-resistant metastatic lung cancer. Background on the study: Median patient age was nearly 55, ranging roughly 38-75 years. Tumors carried a median roughly 1.5 non-synonymous mutations per megabase.

The time point is: pre-treatment sample, taken before nivolumab and TIL therapy. The CDR3 runs to 13 residues. The ends were cut back, 9 bases at V and 1 base at J, with 11 bases in the middle. Germline CDR1 reads WNHNN; CDR2 reads SYGVQD (reference sequence). Whole-study results and caveats: Patients were highly selected, enriched for treatment-naive, never-smoker and oncogene-addicted cases.

Sequenced here: blood, sampled at baseline. The source is a person between 30 and 80 years old with non-small cell lung cancer. This rearrangement joins TRBV10-1 to TRBJ2-3; TRBD2 might be the D (7 bases). The DNA of the CDR3 is TGCGCCAGGGGGGGGGGCCGCACAGATACGCAGTATTTT. This translates into CARGGGRTDTQYF.